This T cell receptor beta chain derives from a study of graft-versus-host responses after intestinal transplantation (dated by TCRdb to the early 2020s). Broadly, across the study: The transplants that recipients got were multivisceral, liver-intestinal, or isolated intestinal. Alloreactive clones were identified by sequencing pre-transplant mixed lymphocyte reaction products and comparing these products with unstimulated pre-transplant donor and recipient T cells. Samples from three later patients were sequenced in-house on an Illumina MiSeq with MiXCR processing rather than by the commercial service. A peak of at least 4% donor T cells among recipient peripheral blood mononuclear cells was the definition used for donor T cell macrochimerism. The cohort enrolled fewer than 25 intestinal transplant recipients including one retransplant, and a few patients lacking pretransplant specimens were excluded. Bulk TCR-beta CDR3 sequencing was used to track graft-versus-host and host-versus-graft alloreactive T cell clones in the graft, circulation and bone marrow after intestinal transplantation. Every recipient was given anti-thymocyte globulin induction, then maintenance tacrolimus and steroids for about three years. What the study reported, not specific to this receptor: Conclusions were limited by the relatively low number and heterogeneity of intestinal transplant patients. Early after transplant, peak levels of circulating GvH clones were found to be associated with declines in HvG clones. GvH clones were found in recipient bone marrow, and some of the GvH clones appeared earlier in ileal mucosa or blood, which is consistent with an intestinal mucosal origin. High GvH to HvG T cell clonal ratios were observed in the allografts of patients with donor T cell macrochimerism.

Per the germline V gene, MGHRA is the CDR1 and YSYEKL is the CDR2. CDR3 length: 14 amino acids, cysteine to phenylalanine. Kept here is only the CDR3 DNA, which spans 42 bases and is read in frame from base 1. V is reduced by 0 bases and J by 8 bases, leaving a spacing of 11 bases between them. Libraries were built with the immunoSEQ multiplex PCR assay. For most patients, genomic DNA was isolated with the Qiagen DNeasy Blood and Tissue Kit and shipped frozen to Adaptive Biotechnologies for TCR sequencing. For most patients, genomic DNA was subjected to high-throughput TCR-beta CDR3 sequencing by Adaptive Biotechnologies. The study's processing was this. Adaptive's ImmunoSEQ software supplied the TCR sequencing data for more than 15 patients, while MiXCR and VDJtools were used to process a few other patients. CD4 versus CD8 sorting errors were corrected by removing sequences found in both subsets at a frequency ratio below 5:1. CDR3 nucleotide sequences shared by donor and recipient were removed because the origin of these sequences could not be assigned. At least 2-fold expansion over unstimulated cells and a minimum CFSE-low frequency of 0.002% (template counts) or 0.001% (read counts) were required for clones to be classified as alloreactive. Mappable clones were those detected in sequenced pre-transplant spleen, lymph node, or MLR CFSE-low populations of the donor or recipient. The cumulative frequency of alloreactive clones was calculated as a percentage of all sequences, weighted by copy number. TCRdb mirrors the immuneACCESS table, restricted to in-frame sequences. Some clones are absent from its copies; in checked studies, under half trace to an unresolved V gene, and the reason for the others is unknown. V, J and clone size reflect that table, while D and trimming were determined from the DNA. In this sample the table shows around 24,000 clones, around 80% of which occur a single time. The ten largest make up 0.93% of the sample.

The sample's time point label is to be understood as: cells obtained before transplantation from donor or recipient. CD3+CD4+ and CD3+CD8+ populations were FACS-sorted from unstimulated pre-transplant donor and recipient cells taken from spleen or lymph nodes. A remark on this clone: There is no known antigen for this receptor. No base quality values were provided; no much bigger clone lies one nucleotide off.

This clonotype was obtained from a human donor who was the organ donor for an intestinal transplant. The V and J genes are TRBV4-1 and TRBJ2-1; TRBD1 is a weak D gene call, 5 bases matching. The sample was unstimulated CD8+ T cells sorted from spleen or lymph node cells, taken before transplant. CDR3 protein: CASSQDRVEDEQFF. The DNA sequence follows: TGCGCCAGCAGCCAAGACAGGGTGGAAGATGAGCAGTTCTTC.